A single sample is the source of the 3 T cell receptor beta chains below, sequenced in a study of T cell responses to AZD1222 COVID-19 vaccine. The repertoire was sequenced with immunoSEQ multiplex PCR; TCRdb's copy has only in-frame clones and lacks some. The sample shows around 92,000 clones, about nine tenths of them seen only once. Sequenced material: peripheral blood, taken on day 0 of AZD1222 vaccination. Receptor source: an adult in good health.

The chain carries TRBV29-1 and TRBJ2-1; TRBD2 agrees at 10 bases. This CDR3 contains 15 residues. Germline trimming cut 6 bases from V and 8 bases from J; bases unmatched to any gene: 13. Germline V gives CDR1 SQVTM, CDR2 ANQGSEA. The DNA for the CDR3 is TGCAGCGTCGGGGGACTAGCGTCTCGGATGGATGAGCAGTTCTTC. Translating gives CSVGGLASRMDEQFF.

The rearrangement uses TRBV6-6 and TRBJ1-5, with D possibly being TRBD1 (5 bases). CDR1 is MNHNY, CDR2 SVGAGI, per germline (reference sequence). V was shortened by 8 bases and J by 6 bases, with 20 bases between the two germline ends. CDR3 length: 15 residues. This CDR3 is CASSLGSPGGQPQHF. In DNA, the CDR3 is TGTGCCAGCTCCCTGGGGAGCCCGGGGGGTCAGCCCCAGCATTTT.

The chain combines TRBV18 with TRBJ1-2, with no clear D. V was trimmed by 6 bases and J by 2 bases, leaving 13 bases between them. Per the germline V gene, CDR1 is KGHSH and CDR2 is LQKENI. The CDR3 loop spans 14 amino acids. CDR3 amino acids: CASSSSAANYGYTF. CDR3 sequence (DNA): TGTGCCAGCTCGTCCTCGGCCGCAAACTATGGCTACACCTTC.